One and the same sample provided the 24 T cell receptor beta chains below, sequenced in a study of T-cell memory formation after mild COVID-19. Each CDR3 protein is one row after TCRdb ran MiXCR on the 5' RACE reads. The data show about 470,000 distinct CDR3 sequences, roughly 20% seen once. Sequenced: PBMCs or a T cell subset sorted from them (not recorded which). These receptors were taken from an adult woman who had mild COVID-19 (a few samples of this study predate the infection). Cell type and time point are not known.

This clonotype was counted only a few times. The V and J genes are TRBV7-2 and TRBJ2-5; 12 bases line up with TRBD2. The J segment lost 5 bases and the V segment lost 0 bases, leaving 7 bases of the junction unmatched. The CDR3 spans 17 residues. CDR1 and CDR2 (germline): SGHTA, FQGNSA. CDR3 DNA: TGTGCCAGCAGCTTAGCGCTAGCGGGGGGGAGGCGGGAGACCCAGTACTTC. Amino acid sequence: CASSLALAGGRRETQYF.

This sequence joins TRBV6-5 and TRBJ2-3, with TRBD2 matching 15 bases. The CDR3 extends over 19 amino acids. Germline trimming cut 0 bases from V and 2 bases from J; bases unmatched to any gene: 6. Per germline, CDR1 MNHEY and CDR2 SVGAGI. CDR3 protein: CASSYSFGTSGRSTDTQYF. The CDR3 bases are TGTGCCAGCAGTTACTCATTCGGGACTAGCGGGAGGTCCACAGATACGCAGTATTTT.

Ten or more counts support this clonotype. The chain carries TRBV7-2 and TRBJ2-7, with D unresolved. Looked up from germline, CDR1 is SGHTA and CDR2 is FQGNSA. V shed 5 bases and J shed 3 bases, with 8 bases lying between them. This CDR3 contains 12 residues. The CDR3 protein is CASSRSSYEQYF. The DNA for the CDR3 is TGTGCCAGCAGCCGGAGCAGCTACGAGCAGTACTTC.

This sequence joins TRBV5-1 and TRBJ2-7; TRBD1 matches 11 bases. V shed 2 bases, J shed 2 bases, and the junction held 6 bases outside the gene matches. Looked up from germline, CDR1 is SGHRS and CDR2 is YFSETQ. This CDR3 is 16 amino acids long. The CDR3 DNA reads TGCGCCAGCAGCTTTTCGGACAGGGGGCAAACCTACGAGCAGTACTTC. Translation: CASSFSDRGQTYEQYF.

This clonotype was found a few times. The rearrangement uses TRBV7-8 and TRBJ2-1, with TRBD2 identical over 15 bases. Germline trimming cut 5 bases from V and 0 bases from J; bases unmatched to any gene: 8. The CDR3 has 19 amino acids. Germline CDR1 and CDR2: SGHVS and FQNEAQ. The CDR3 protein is CASSEEGLAGGTSYNEQFF. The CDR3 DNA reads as TGTGCCAGCAGCGAGGAAGGACTAGCGGGAGGGACCTCCTACAATGAGCAGTTCTTC.

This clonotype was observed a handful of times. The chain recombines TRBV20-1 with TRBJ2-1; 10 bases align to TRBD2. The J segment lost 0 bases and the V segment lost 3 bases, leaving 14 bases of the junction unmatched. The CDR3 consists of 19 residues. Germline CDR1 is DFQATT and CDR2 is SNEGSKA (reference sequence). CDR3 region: CSASPLFSSGGRSYNEQFF. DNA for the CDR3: TGCAGTGCTAGCCCACTCTTCTCTAGCGGGGGCCGCTCCTACAATGAGCAGTTCTTC.

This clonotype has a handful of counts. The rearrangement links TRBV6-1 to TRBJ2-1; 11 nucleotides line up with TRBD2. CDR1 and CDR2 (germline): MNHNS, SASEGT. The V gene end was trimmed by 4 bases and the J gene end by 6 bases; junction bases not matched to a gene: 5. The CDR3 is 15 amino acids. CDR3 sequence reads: CASSALAGGGNEQFF. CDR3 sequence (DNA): TGTGCCAGCAGTGCTCTAGCGGGAGGTGGCAATGAGCAGTTCTTC.

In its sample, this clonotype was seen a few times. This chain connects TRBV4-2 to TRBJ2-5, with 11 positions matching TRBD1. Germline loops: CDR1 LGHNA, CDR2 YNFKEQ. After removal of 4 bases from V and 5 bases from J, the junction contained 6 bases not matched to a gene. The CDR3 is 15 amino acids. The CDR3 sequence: CASSRDRDRGETQYF. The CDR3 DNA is TGTGCCAGCAGCCGAGACCGGGACAGGGGGGAGACCCAGTACTTC.

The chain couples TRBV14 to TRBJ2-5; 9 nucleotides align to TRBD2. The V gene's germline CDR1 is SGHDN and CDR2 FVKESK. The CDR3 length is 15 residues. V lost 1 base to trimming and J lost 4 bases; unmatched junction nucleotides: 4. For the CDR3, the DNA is TGTGCCAGCAGCCAAGCGGTAGCGGGAGCAGAGACCCAGTACTTC. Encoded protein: CASSQAVAGAETQYF.

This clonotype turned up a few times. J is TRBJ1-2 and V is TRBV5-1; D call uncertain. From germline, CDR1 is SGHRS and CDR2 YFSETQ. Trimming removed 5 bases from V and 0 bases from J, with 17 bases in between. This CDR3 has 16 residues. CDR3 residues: CASRSAYRNSNYGYTF. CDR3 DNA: TGCGCCAGCAGATCCGCGTACCGAAATTCTAACTATGGCTACACCTTC.

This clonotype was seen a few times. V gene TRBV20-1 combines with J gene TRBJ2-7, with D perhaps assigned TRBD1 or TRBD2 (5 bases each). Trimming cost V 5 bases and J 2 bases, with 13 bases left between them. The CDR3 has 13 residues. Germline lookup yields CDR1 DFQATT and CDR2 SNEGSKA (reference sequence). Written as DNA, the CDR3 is TGCAGTGCTTGGGGGACGGTGACCTACGAGCAGTACTTC. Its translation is CSAWGTVTYEQYF.

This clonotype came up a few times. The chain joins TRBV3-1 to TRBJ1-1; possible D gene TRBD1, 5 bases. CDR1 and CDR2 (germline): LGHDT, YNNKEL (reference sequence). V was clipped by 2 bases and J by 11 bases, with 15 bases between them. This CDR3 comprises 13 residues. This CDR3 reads CASSQYPAGLAFF. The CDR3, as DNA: TGTGCCAGCAGCCAATACCCGGCAGGGTTGGCTTTCTTT.

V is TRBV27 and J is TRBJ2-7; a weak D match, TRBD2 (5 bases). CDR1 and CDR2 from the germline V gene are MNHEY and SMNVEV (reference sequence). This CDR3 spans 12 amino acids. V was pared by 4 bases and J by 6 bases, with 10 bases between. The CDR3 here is CASSSWAGEQYF. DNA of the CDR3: TGTGCCAGCAGTTCATGGGCGGGCGAGCAGTACTTC.

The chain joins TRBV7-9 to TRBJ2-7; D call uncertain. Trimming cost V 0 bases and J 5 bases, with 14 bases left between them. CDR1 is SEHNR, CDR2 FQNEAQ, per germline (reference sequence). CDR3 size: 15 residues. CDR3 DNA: TGTGCCAGCAGCTTAGCCCCGGGTCTAGGCGACGAGCAGTACTTC. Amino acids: CASSLAPGLGDEQYF.

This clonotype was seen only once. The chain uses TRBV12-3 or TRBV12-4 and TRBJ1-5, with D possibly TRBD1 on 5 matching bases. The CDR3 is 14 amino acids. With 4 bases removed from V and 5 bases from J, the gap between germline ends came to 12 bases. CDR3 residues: CASSSSGSDQPQHF. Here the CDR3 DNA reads TGTGCCAGCAGTTCGTCAGGGTCGGATCAGCCCCAGCATTTT.

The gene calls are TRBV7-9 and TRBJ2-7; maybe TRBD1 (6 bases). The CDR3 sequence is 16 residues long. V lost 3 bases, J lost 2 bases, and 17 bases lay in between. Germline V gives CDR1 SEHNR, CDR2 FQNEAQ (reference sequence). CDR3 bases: TGTGCCAGCAGCTTGGGGGTACGGGACACAACCTACGAGCAGTACTTC. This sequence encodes CASSLGVRDTTYEQYF.

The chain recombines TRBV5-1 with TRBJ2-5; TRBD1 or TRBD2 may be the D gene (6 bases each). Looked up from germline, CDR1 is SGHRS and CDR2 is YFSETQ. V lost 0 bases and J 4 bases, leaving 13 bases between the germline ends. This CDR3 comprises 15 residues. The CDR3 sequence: CASSLDGGRGETQYF. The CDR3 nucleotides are TGCGCCAGCAGCTTGGATGGGGGGCGCGGAGAGACCCAGTACTTC.

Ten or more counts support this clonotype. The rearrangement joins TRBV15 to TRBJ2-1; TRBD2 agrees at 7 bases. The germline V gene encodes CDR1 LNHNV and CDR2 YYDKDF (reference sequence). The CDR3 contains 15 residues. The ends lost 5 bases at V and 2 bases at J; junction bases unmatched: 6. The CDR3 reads CATSGERGPYNEQFF. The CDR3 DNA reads TGTGCCACCAGCGGCGAGCGGGGCCCCTACAATGAGCAGTTCTTC.

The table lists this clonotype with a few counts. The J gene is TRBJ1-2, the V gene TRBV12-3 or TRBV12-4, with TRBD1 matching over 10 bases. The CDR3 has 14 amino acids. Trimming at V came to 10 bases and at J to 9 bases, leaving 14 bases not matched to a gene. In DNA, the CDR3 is TGTGCCAACCGTTTCGAGGGGACAGGGGACAGCTACACCTTC. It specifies CANRFEGTGDSYTF.

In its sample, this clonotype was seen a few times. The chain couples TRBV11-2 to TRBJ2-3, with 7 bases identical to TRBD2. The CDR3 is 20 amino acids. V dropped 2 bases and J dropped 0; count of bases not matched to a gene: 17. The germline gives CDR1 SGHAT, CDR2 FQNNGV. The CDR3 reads CASSLPLAPLVHSSTDTQYF. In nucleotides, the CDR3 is TGTGCCAGCAGCTTACCACTAGCGCCCTTAGTCCATTCCAGCACAGATACGCAGTATTTT.

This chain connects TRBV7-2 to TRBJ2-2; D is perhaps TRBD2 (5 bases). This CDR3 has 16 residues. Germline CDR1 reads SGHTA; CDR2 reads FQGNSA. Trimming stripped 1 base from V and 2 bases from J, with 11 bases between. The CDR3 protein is CASSLERRVNTGELFF. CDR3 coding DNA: TGTGCCAGCAGCTTAGAAAGGCGGGTAAACACCGGGGAGCTGTTTTTT.

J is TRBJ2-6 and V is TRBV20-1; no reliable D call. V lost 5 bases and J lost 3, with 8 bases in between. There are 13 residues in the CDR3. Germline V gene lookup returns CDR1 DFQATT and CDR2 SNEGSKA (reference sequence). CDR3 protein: CSAERGGANVLTF. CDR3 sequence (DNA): TGCAGTGCTGAACGTGGTGGGGCCAACGTCCTGACTTTC.

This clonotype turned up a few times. CDR3 DNA sequence: TGTGCCAGCAGCTCCGAGTCCTGGGATGAAAAACTGTTTTTT. Translated, it gives CASSSESWDEKLFF. The rearrangement joins TRBV7-8 to TRBJ1-4; D not certain. V was shortened by 4 bases and J by 6 bases, with 12 bases between the two germline ends. The CDR3 spans 14 residues. Germline CDR1 is SGHVS and CDR2 is FQNEAQ.

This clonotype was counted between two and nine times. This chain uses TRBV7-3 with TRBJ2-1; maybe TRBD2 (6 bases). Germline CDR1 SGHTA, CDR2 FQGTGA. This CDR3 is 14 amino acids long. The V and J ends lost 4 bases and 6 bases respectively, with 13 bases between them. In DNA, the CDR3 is TGTGCCAGCAGCTACAGGCCTAGCGTCAATGAGCAGTTCTTC. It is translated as CASSYRPSVNEQFF.